This entry lists 25 T cell receptor beta chains sequenced from one sample in a study of shared clonotypes between healthy human individuals. The assay was immunoSEQ multiplex PCR, and TCRdb's table has in-frame clones only and misses some. The profile shows over a million clones, 96% of them singletons. Sequences were obtained from naive CD4+ T cells sorted from blood. Described subset: CD45RA+ positively selected. The receptors come from a man aged 25-45 years in good health.

This sequence joins TRBV5-4 and TRBJ2-1; D may match TRBD1 or TRBD2 (5 bases each). The germline gives CDR1 SGHNT, CDR2 YYREEE (reference sequence). The length of the CDR3 is 14 residues. Deletions cut 2 bases from V and 11 bases from J, with 17 bases between. Here the CDR3 DNA reads TGTGCCAGCAGCTTAGATGGGGGAGTGGTGAAGCAGTTCTTC. Its protein product is CASSLDGGVVKQFF.

For this clone: Distinct nucleotide sequences in the sample also encode this CDR3. The chain recombines TRBV5-1 with TRBJ2-5; 8 bases line up with TRBD2. The germline gives CDR1 SGHRS, CDR2 YFSETQ. Unmatched junction bases numbered 2, after V lost 3 bases and J lost 4 bases. The CDR3 is 13 amino acids. CDR3 sequence: CASSSGGGETQYF. The CDR3 nucleotides are TGCGCCAGCAGCTCGGGAGGGGGAGAGACCCAGTACTTC.

This chain links TRBV5-1 with TRBJ1-1, with 9 bases lining up with TRBD1. The germline gives CDR1 SGHRS, CDR2 YFSETQ. This CDR3 contains 15 residues. V lost 0 bases, J lost 3 bases, and 3 bases stayed unmatched. CDR3 sequence (DNA): TGCGCCAGCAGCTTGGGTAACAGGGGGCACACTGAAGCTTTCTTT. Protein product: CASSLGNRGHTEAFF.

V and J are TRBV2 and TRBJ1-1; 9 bases align to TRBD1. This CDR3 is 13 amino acids long. V was pared by 7 bases and J by 5 bases, with 5 bases of the junction left unmatched. Germline V gives CDR1 SNHLY, CDR2 FYNNEI. The chain's CDR3 is CASNDRGWTEAFF. CDR3 DNA: TGTGCCAGCAACGACAGGGGGTGGACTGAAGCTTTCTTT. Full variable domain (missing parts from reference TRBV2 and TRBJ1-1): EPEVTQTPSHQVTQMGQEVILRCVPISNHLYFYWYRQILGQKVEFLVSFYNNEISEKSEIFDDQFSVERPDGSNFTLKIRSTKLEDSAMYFCASNDRGWTEAFFGQGTRLTVV.

This sequence joins TRBV7-8 and TRBJ1-5; TRBD1 might be the D (5 bases). The CDR3 loop spans 14 amino acids. Trimming removed 6 bases from V and 0 bases from J, with 9 bases in between. Germline CDR1 and CDR2: SGHVS and FQNEAQ. The chain's CDR3 is CASSPGGSNQPQHF. The CDR3 region has the DNA TGTGCCAGCAGTCCCGGGGGTAGCAATCAGCCCCAGCATTTT. The full variable domain, completed using reference TRBV7-8 and TRBJ1-5, is GAGVSQSPRYKVAKRGQDVALRCDPISGHVSLFWYQQALGQGPEFLTYFQNEAQLDKSGLPSDRFFAERPEGSVSTLKIQRTQQEDSAVYLCASSPGGSNQPQHFGDGTRLSIL.

This clone was seen once. The chain carries TRBV28 and TRBJ2-3; D call uncertain. CDR3 length: 12 residues. Per the germline V gene, CDR1 is MDHEN and CDR2 is SYDVKM. Between the trimmed V and J ends, which lost 2 bases and 6 bases, there was a span of 6 bases. The CDR3 loop reads CASSLAQDTQYF. CDR3 nucleotides: TGTGCCAGCAGTTTAGCCCAGGATACGCAGTATTTT.

The genes are TRBV5-4 and TRBJ2-3, with no clear D. Trimming took 0 bases from V and 3 from J, leaving 5 bases between them. Germline CDR1 is SGHNT and CDR2 is YYREEE (reference sequence). The CDR3 covers 13 residues. CDR3 protein: CASSLELTDTQYF. The CDR3 bases are TGTGCCAGCAGCTTGGAACTAACAGATACGCAGTATTTT.

The chain's CDR3 is CSVKRDSNTEAFF. The CDR3 DNA follows: TGCAGCGTTAAGCGGGACAGCAACACTGAAGCTTTCTTT. The chain carries TRBV29-1 and TRBJ1-1; 7 bases are shared with TRBD1. The germline V gene has CDR1 SQVTM and CDR2 ANQGSEA. CDR3 length: 13 residues. V lost 5 bases, J lost 2 bases, and 5 bases stayed unmatched.

V is TRBV11-2 and J is TRBJ1-3, with D unclear. Germline V gives CDR1 SGHAT, CDR2 FQNNGV. The V end was cut by 6 bases, the J end by 0 bases, with 12 bases between. CDR3 size: 15 residues. The CDR3 loop is CASRRVAGSGNTIYF. The CDR3 DNA is TGTGCCAGCAGGCGGGTAGCCGGCTCTGGAAACACCATATATTTT.

J is TRBJ2-7 and V is TRBV5-1, with 7 positions matching TRBD1. The CDR3 covers 13 residues. V lost 7 bases and J lost 5; bases outside the gene matches: 9. The germline V gene encodes CDR1 SGHRS and CDR2 YFSETQ. The CDR3 region is CASSRGPFDEQYF. The CDR3 nucleotides are TGCGCCAGCTCTAGGGGGCCTTTCGACGAGCAGTACTTC.

The rearrangement joins TRBV9 to TRBJ2-1; D unclear. Germline V gene data show CDR1 as SGDLS and CDR2 as YYNGEE. The CDR3 length is 15 residues. With 0 bases removed from V and 7 bases from J, the gap between germline ends came to 14 bases. The CDR3 loop reads CASSVGKWVRNEQFF. The CDR3 nucleotides are TGTGCCAGCAGCGTAGGAAAGTGGGTGCGGAATGAGCAGTTCTTC.

The chain recombines TRBV27 with TRBJ1-4; D not resolved. The V gene lost 2 bases and the J gene lost 4 bases, with 5 bases spanning the gap. CDR1 and CDR2 (germline): MNHEY, SMNVEV (reference sequence). The CDR3 has 13 amino acids. CDR3 in amino acids: CASSLLVNEKLFF. CDR3 bases: TGTGCCAGCAGTTTACTAGTTAATGAAAAACTGTTTTTT.

The genes are TRBV27 and TRBJ2-2; 8 bases map to TRBD2. The V segment lost 6 bases and the J segment 7 bases; nucleotides outside the gene matches: 10. The CDR3 length is 15 residues. The germline gives CDR1 MNHEY, CDR2 SMNVEV (reference sequence). CDR3 protein: CASRWASGSGGELFF. As DNA, the CDR3 is TGTGCCAGCAGGTGGGCTAGCGGGTCCGGCGGGGAGCTGTTTTTT.

Remarks on this clone: Other DNA sequences in the sample encode the same CDR3. The chain uses TRBV5-1 and TRBJ2-7; 13 positions agree with TRBD2. Trimming at V came to 4 bases and at J to 4 bases, leaving 2 bases not matched to a gene. Germline assignment: CDR1 SGHRS and CDR2 YFSETQ. The CDR3 is 14 amino acids. CDR3 amino acids: CASSPGLAGYEQYF. The CDR3 DNA sequence: TGCGCCAGCAGCCCGGGACTAGCGGGGTACGAGCAGTACTTC.

V and J are TRBV5-1 and TRBJ2-1; 7 bases agree with TRBD2. The germline gives CDR1 SGHRS, CDR2 YFSETQ. V lost 0 bases to trimming and J lost 8 bases; unmatched junction nucleotides: 11. The CDR3 has 16 residues. The CDR3 sequence is CASSLEVGGSHDEQFF. CDR3 DNA sequence: TGCGCCAGCAGCTTGGAAGTCGGCGGGAGTCACGATGAGCAGTTCTTC. Variable domain in full (rest from reference TRBV5-1 and TRBJ2-1): KAGVTQTPRYLIKTRGQQVTLSCSPISGHRSVSWYQQTPGQGLQFLFEYFSETQRNKGNFPGRFSGRQFSNSRSEMNVSTLELGDSALYLCASSLEVGGSHDEQFFGPGTRLTVL.

The gene calls are TRBV11-1 and TRBJ2-7, with D perhaps matching TRBD1 (5 bases). The ends were cut back, 3 bases at V and 4 bases at J, with 7 bases in the middle. CDR1 and CDR2 (germline): SGHAT, FQDESV (reference sequence). CDR3 length equals 12 residues. The CDR3 DNA sequence: TGTGCCAGCAGCTTGACAGTTTACGAGCAGTACTTC. Translation gives CASSLTVYEQYF.

This chain links TRBV10-3 with TRBJ1-1; 8 positions match TRBD1. V was clipped by 6 bases and J by 0 bases; unmatched bases: 3. Germline CDR1 and CDR2: ENHRY and SYGVKD. CDR3 length: 14 amino acids. The CDR3 reads CAISAGQVNTEAFF. The CDR3 DNA reads TGTGCCATCAGCGCGGGACAGGTGAACACTGAAGCTTTCTTT.

The V call is TRBV10-3, the J call TRBJ2-5; D may be TRBD1 (6 bases). V was shortened by 4 bases and J by 0 bases, with 9 bases between the two germline ends. CDR3 size: 14 residues. Germline CDR1 and CDR2: ENHRY and SYGVKD. This chain's CDR3 is CAISAGQNQETQYF. The DNA for the CDR3 is TGTGCCATCAGTGCTGGACAGAACCAAGAGACCCAGTACTTC.

The chain links TRBV11-2 to TRBJ2-2; maybe TRBD2 (7 bases). Looked up from germline, CDR1 is SGHAT and CDR2 is FQNNGV. Trimming shortened V by 8 bases and J by 7 bases, and 17 bases separated the two germline ends. CDR3 length: 14 residues. The CDR3 loop reads CASVNRGAGGELFF. The CDR3 DNA reads as TGTGCCAGCGTCAATCGGGGGGCTGGCGGGGAGCTGTTTTTT.

The CDR3 DNA reads TGTGCCAGCTGCCTAGCGGGAGGATACGAGCAGTACTTC. Its protein is CASCLAGGYEQYF. The chain joins TRBV5-5 to TRBJ2-7, with 11 bases aligning to TRBD2. The CDR3 length is 13 residues. The trim removed 7 bases at V and 4 bases at J, leaving 4 bases unmatched. Germline V gene data show CDR1 as SGHKS and CDR2 as YYEKEE (reference sequence).

The rearrangement uses TRBV7-8 and TRBJ2-3, with 7 bases that match TRBD2. With V trimmed by 1 base and J by 4 bases, 11 bases remained unmatched. Germline CDR1 and CDR2: SGHVS and FQNEAQ. The CDR3 has 17 amino acids. In DNA form, the CDR3 reads TGTGCCAGCAGCTTAGTAGGGCGGGAGATAGCCGCAGATACGCAGTATTTT. Its translation is CASSLVGREIAADTQYF. Variable domain in full (rest from reference TRBV7-8 and TRBJ2-3): GAGVSQSPRYKVAKRGQDVALRCDPISGHVSLFWYQQALGQGPEFLTYFQNEAQLDKSGLPSDRFFAERPEGSVSTLKIQRTQQEDSAVYLCASSLVGREIAADTQYFGPGTRLTVL.

This chain links TRBV5-1 with TRBJ2-3; D remains unclear. The V gene lost 4 bases and the J gene lost 2 bases, with 11 bases spanning the gap. There are 14 residues in the CDR3. Germline V gene lookup returns CDR1 SGHRS and CDR2 YFSETQ. The CDR3, as DNA: TGCGCCAGCAGCCAAAGGTCTTTCACAGATACGCAGTATTTT. As protein: CASSQRSFTDTQYF.

The CDR3 is CASSGDSGTGGFYEQYF. For the CDR3, the DNA is TGTGCCAGCAGTGGAGACTCCGGGACAGGGGGCTTCTACGAGCAGTACTTC. V is TRBV25-1 and J is TRBJ2-7, with TRBD1 matching 12 bases. The J segment lost 3 bases and the V segment lost 4 bases, leaving 10 bases of the junction unmatched. Germline loops: CDR1 MGHDK, CDR2 SYGVNS. The CDR3 is made up of 17 amino acids.

The rearrangement joins TRBV15 to TRBJ2-5; TRBD2 might be the D (5 bases). The germline CDR1 and CDR2 sequences are LNHNV and YYDKDF (reference sequence). Trimming took off 2 bases at V and 7 bases at J, with 8 bases between the two ends. This CDR3 contains 12 residues. CDR3 protein: CATSRPGGTQYF. CDR3 nucleotides: TGTGCCACCAGCAGACCCGGAGGGACCCAGTACTTC.

J is TRBJ2-7 and V is TRBV11-3; 11 bases fit TRBD2. The germline CDR1 and CDR2 sequences are SGHNT and YENEEA. J gave up 5 bases and V 3 bases, and 6 bases lay outside the gene matches. This CDR3 contains 15 residues. The CDR3 here is CASSFSGRALDEQYF. DNA of the CDR3: TGTGCCAGCAGCTTTAGCGGGAGGGCCCTGGACGAGCAGTACTTC.